What follows are 17 T cell receptor beta chains derived from one specimen sequenced in a study of glioma-infiltrating T cells after dendritic cell vaccination. Repertoires were generated with immunoSEQ multiplex PCR, while TCRdb's copy carries only in-frame clones and drops some. The sample lists approximately 50,000 clones, roughly 90% occurring once. Specified time point: after dendritic cell vaccination, including at tumor progression/relapse. Sequenced material: blood, taken after dendritic cell vaccination. The source of these receptors is a human donor with glioblastoma.

This clone was counted a single time. The chain is built from TRBV7-9 and TRBJ2-1; the match to TRBD2 covers 8 bases. This CDR3 is built from 17 residues. The V gene's germline CDR1 is SEHNR and CDR2 FQNEAQ (reference sequence). V dropped 5 bases and J dropped 3; count of bases not matched to a gene: 12. CDR3 in DNA: TGTGCCAGCAGCCCAAATCCGAATAGCGGGGTCTACAATGAGCAGTTCTTC. It translates to CASSPNPNSGVYNEQFF.

The chain recombines TRBV18 with TRBJ1-1, with a possible D match to TRBD1 (5 bases). Per germline, CDR1 KGHSH and CDR2 LQKENI. This CDR3 has 16 amino acids. The germline V and J ends were trimmed by 0 bases and 4 bases, with 15 bases remaining between them. CDR3 nucleotide sequence: TGTGCCAGCTCACCACCATCGCGGGGGTATGGCACTGAAGCTTTCTTT. This gives the protein CASSPPSRGYGTEAFF.

V usage is TRBV15 and J usage is TRBJ2-1, with D hard to call. Germline CDR1 reads LNHNV; CDR2 reads YYDKDF (reference sequence). Trimming pared 1 base from V and 5 bases from J, leaving 6 bases between. CDR3 size: 13 residues. This chain's CDR3 is CATSRVNNNEQFF. CDR3 sequence (DNA): TGTGCCACCAGCAGAGTTAATAACAATGAGCAGTTCTTC.

This chain links TRBV5-1 with TRBJ2-6, with D possibly being TRBD1 (5 bases). The V end was cut by 4 bases, the J end by 16 bases, with 12 bases between. Germline lookup yields CDR1 SGHRS and CDR2 YFSETQ. The CDR3 spans 11 residues. The CDR3 spells CASSNGHGLTF. CDR3 sequence (DNA): TGCGCCAGCAGCAACGGACACGGGCTGACTTTC.

V usage is TRBV19 and J usage is TRBJ2-2, with D perhaps TRBD2 (6 bases). The V and J ends lost 7 bases and 6 bases respectively, with 18 bases between them. This CDR3 has 15 residues. CDR1 is LNHDA and CDR2 is SQIVND in the germline V gene (reference sequence). CDR3 DNA sequence: TGTGCCAGTACCCCGTGGAGGGGTGGGTCCGGGGAGCTGTTTTTT. It yields the protein CASTPWRGGSGELFF.

This clone was seen a single time. The chain employs TRBV2 and TRBJ1-1; D is uncertain. Germline values: CDR1 SNHLY, CDR2 FYNNEI. The ends were cut back, 5 bases at V and 12 bases at J, with 19 bases in the middle. The CDR3 extends over 13 amino acids. CDR3 sequence reads: CASSPPNLGRTFF. The CDR3 DNA is TGTGCCAGCAGTCCCCCTAATTTAGGGAGGACTTTCTTT.

A few counts support this clone. This chain connects TRBV28 to TRBJ1-1; 7 bases map to TRBD1. Germline V gene data show CDR1 as MDHEN and CDR2 as SYDVKM. CDR3 length: 16 residues. V was clipped by 6 bases and J by 0 bases; unmatched bases: 10. The CDR3 nucleotides read TGTGCCAGCAGCCGAGGACAGGTACTCATGAACACTGAAGCTTTCTTT. This sequence encodes CASSRGQVLMNTEAFF.

CDR3 residues: CASSLVAGVAKNIQYF. In nucleotides, the CDR3 is TGCGCCAGCAGCTTGGTGGCAGGTGTGGCCAAAAACATTCAGTACTTC. The chain combines TRBV5-1 with TRBJ2-4; D not certain. Germline V gives CDR1 SGHRS, CDR2 YFSETQ. The CDR3 extends over 16 amino acids. Trimming took 0 bases from V and 1 from J, leaving 11 bases between them.

CDR3 sequence reads: CASSQGAGTGELFF. Here the CDR3 DNA reads TGTGCCAGCAGCCAAGGGGCGGGAACCGGGGAGCTGTTTTTT. The chain has TRBV7-3 and TRBJ2-2, with TRBD2 as a possible D gene (6 bases). This CDR3 spans 14 amino acids. Germline values: CDR1 SGHTA, CDR2 FQGTGA. V dropped 5 bases and J dropped 5 bases, with 12 bases sitting between them.

The V call is TRBV5-4, the J call TRBJ2-2, with 7 bases that match TRBD2. Trimming removed 7 bases from V and 1 base from J; junction bases left unmatched: 1. Per the germline V gene, CDR1 is SGHNT and CDR2 is YYREEE (reference sequence). This CDR3 comprises 13 residues. CDR3 protein: CASGRENTGELFF. CDR3 bases: TGTGCCAGCGGGAGGGAGAACACCGGGGAGCTGTTTTTT.

The chain is built from TRBV5-4 and TRBJ2-5; TRBD2 agrees at 7 bases. This CDR3 region has 16 residues. CDR1 is SGHNT and CDR2 is YYREEE in the germline V gene (reference sequence). The J segment lost 4 bases and the V segment lost 0 bases, leaving 9 bases of the junction unmatched. This chain's CDR3 is CASSLGGGSAGETQYF. The CDR3 DNA follows: TGTGCCAGCAGCTTGGGGGGCGGGAGTGCTGGAGAGACCCAGTACTTC.

The sample holds one count of this clone. J is TRBJ1-5 and V is TRBV5-6, with D unclear. The V gene's germline CDR1 is SGHDT and CDR2 YYEEEE. The CDR3 runs to 14 residues. V was clipped by 2 bases and J by 4 bases, with 10 bases between them. The CDR3 protein is CASSFFQRNQPQHF. The CDR3 nucleotides are TGTGCCAGCAGCTTTTTTCAGCGGAATCAGCCCCAGCATTTT.

The chain is built from TRBV6-1 and TRBJ1-5; D is unclear. The ends were cut back, 3 bases at V and 2 bases at J, with 14 bases in the middle. Germline assignment: CDR1 MNHNS and CDR2 SASEGT. The CDR3 length is 16 residues. CDR3 in amino acids: CASSDEGTGGNQPQHF. CDR3 bases: TGTGCCAGCAGTGATGAGGGAACCGGGGGCAATCAGCCCCAGCATTTT.

This clone was seen a single time. The chain links TRBV28 to TRBJ1-1; D not certain. CDR3 length: 14 amino acids. The V and J ends lost 9 bases and 4 bases respectively, with 18 bases between them. Germline lookup yields CDR1 MDHEN and CDR2 SYDVKM. CDR3 nucleotides: TGTGCCAGTCGAGGGCAAGGGATGGGCACTGAAGCTTTCTTT. Its protein is CASRGQGMGTEAFF.

The V and J genes are TRBV27 and TRBJ2-3, with D possibly TRBD2 on 5 matching bases. The CDR3 is 16 residues long. CDR1 and CDR2 from the germline V gene are MNHEY and SMNVEV (reference sequence). Trimming removed 6 bases at V and 7 bases at J, with 23 bases between. CDR3 residues: CASRLAMSGYRNTQYF. The CDR3 DNA reads as TGTGCCAGCAGGTTGGCTATGTCGGGATATAGGAATACGCAGTATTTT.

V and J are TRBV7-3 and TRBJ2-1, with 7 bases identical to TRBD2. Germline V gene sequence: CDR1 SGHTA, CDR2 FQGTGA. This CDR3 is 15 amino acids long. With V trimmed by 2 bases and J by 8 bases, 9 bases remained unmatched. CDR3: CASSLGRERVDEQFF. DNA of the CDR3: TGTGCCAGCAGCTTAGGGCGGGAGAGGGTCGATGAGCAGTTCTTC.

The V call is TRBV6-5, the J call TRBJ1-1, with TRBD1 matching over 8 bases. The V gene's germline CDR1 is MNHEY and CDR2 SVGAGI. The CDR3 totals 14 residues. The junction had 4 bases not matched to a gene; V was cut back by 6 bases and J by 1 base. The CDR3 bases are TGTGCCAGCAGCGCGACAGGGGCGAACACTGAAGCTTTCTTT. Protein product: CASSATGANTEAFF.